The present TCR beta chain was sequenced within a study of T-cell reconstitution after alpha-beta-depleted transplantation in children. Study-wide results and limits: In some patients, recipient T cells and intrathymic progenitors surviving conditioning explained high day-60 diversity. About two months after transplant, alpha-beta T cells reportedly came from several hundred expanded graft clones.

About this clonotype itself: Its antigen is not identified.

In germline, CDR1 is SGDLS, CDR2 YYNGEE. The CDR3 spans 15 residues. V shed 3 bases and J 1 base; nucleotides not matched to a gene: 4. A TCRbeta library incorporating unique molecular identifiers was prepared. TCRdb reanalysed the PCR reads using MiXCR and keeps one entry per CDR3 protein. The repertoire holds around 800,000 distinct CDR3 sequences, with less than 20% as singletons. This TCR came from a male patient between 10 and 17 years old who had a stem cell transplant for acute lymphoblastic leukemia, so the T cells may come from the graft donor. The sequenced sample was PBMCs, mostly from graft donor cells, obtained 360 days after TCRalphabeta/CD19-depleted stem cell transplant. V is TRBV9 and J is TRBJ2-3; 8 positions match TRBD2. The CDR3 DNA reads TGTGCCAGCAGCGCACCAGCGGGAGGCACAGATACGCAGTATTTT. Amino acid sequence: CASSAPAGGTDTQYF.